This TCR beta chain was recorded in a study of blood T cell repertoires in COVID-19 (dated by TCRdb to the early 2020s). General notes on the study: Samples covering the acute and convalescent phases of COVID-19 were provided by collaborators in the United States, Italy and Spain. The prospective study material was composed of cDNA or gDNA derived from T cells, B-cell-depleted T cells, or PBMCs. A de-identified subject ID, COVID-19 status, age in years and sex were almost always included in the sample metadata. HLA class I and class II types, where available, came from metadata supplied by the sample provider rather than from assay-based typing. Deeply sampled blood TCRbeta repertoires from subjects exposed to, actively infected with, or recovered from COVID-19 were included in the dataset. The repertoires were released in a freely available public database meant as a resource for research on the immune response to SARS-CoV-2. Samples were obtained from the ongoing ImmuneRACE study (first 160 participants) and from approximately 1,200 subjects provided by 6 global collaborators. Overall study outcomes, separate from this receptor: How much clinical and demographic metadata was included differed by source and by participant, and the metadata was provided uncurated.

As regards this clone: Its binding antigen is unknown. The sample holds no much larger clone one base away, and base qualities are not on file.

CDR1 and CDR2 are read off the germline V gene as SGHAT and FQNNGV. V was cut back by 5 bases and J by 0 bases, leaving a gap of 14 bases between them. The CDR3 holds 16 amino acids from the cysteine to the phenylalanine. Just the 48-base CDR3 DNA is kept, in frame starting at base 1. The immunoSEQ Assay, a bias-controlled multiplex PCR, was used to amplify TCRbeta CDR3 regions from genomic DNA. The paper's processing steps were these. The number of nucleated cells in each sample was estimated by amplification of reference gene primers within the assay. To quantify the absolute abundance of each unique TCRbeta CDR3 rearrangement, sequence reads were collapsed and filtered. For each sample, productive Simpson clonality was calculated as the square root of Simpson's diversity index across productive rearrangements. TCRdb's version of the immuneACCESS table is confined to in-frame rearrangements and falls short of the full clone set. An unresolved V gene accounts for under half of the shortfall where checked; the remainder is of unknown origin. V and J calls and clone size follow that table, whereas D and trimming were derived from the DNA. Across this sample there are fewer than 40,000 clones, with around three quarters seen only once. 2% of the sample comes from the top ten.

Collaborating institutions collected whole blood in K2EDTA tubes following their own protocols. For TCRbeta analysis, collaborators shipped samples as frozen whole blood, isolated PBMCs, or DNA extracted from either of those sample types. This chain joins TRBV11-2 to TRBJ1-3; the D segment could be TRBD1, given 6 matching bases. Sequencing was performed on peripheral blood. This clonotype was obtained from a man between 60 and 70 years old with active COVID-19. The DNA is TGTGCCAGCAGCCAGGGGACGCAGAGCTCTGGAAACACCATATATTTT. It codes for CASSQGTQSSGNTIYF.